One and the same sample provided the 29 T cell receptor beta chains below, sequenced in a study of blood T cells in healthy people across ages. With a J-beta primer mix and a sample-barcoded 5' primer, a second PCR ran about 6 to 11 cycles. MiXCR, run by TCRdb on the 5' RACE reads, gives a single entry per CDR3 protein. Found here are over a million distinct CDR3 sequences, 45% of them singletons; the top ten hold approximately 17%. Material: blood. These receptors originate from a woman aged 60-75 years in good health.

This chain uses TRBV11-2 with TRBJ2-1, with D possibly matching TRBD2 (6 bases). Germline V gives CDR1 SGHAT, CDR2 FQNNGV. V shed 1 base and J shed 4 bases, with 17 bases lying between them. CDR3 size: 17 residues. CDR3 nucleotide sequence: TGTGCCAGCAGCTTAGCCCCTTTACGGAGGGCGTACAATGAGCAGTTCTTC. Encoded protein: CASSLAPLRRAYNEQFF.

V usage is TRBV9 and J usage is TRBJ2-7; 7 positions match TRBD1. The trim removed 0 bases at V and 2 bases at J, leaving 5 bases unmatched. Germline CDR1 is SGDLS and CDR2 is YYNGEE. The CDR3 covers 15 residues. CDR3 sequence: CASSVGGGTAYEQYF. In DNA form, the CDR3 reads TGTGCCAGCAGCGTAGGAGGGGGCACGGCCTACGAGCAGTACTTC.

This clonotype showed up just a few times. The gene calls are TRBV7-9 and TRBJ2-7; possible D gene TRBD2, 5 bases. CDR1 SEHNR and CDR2 FQNEAQ come from the germline V gene (reference sequence). The CDR3 extends over 15 amino acids. The V end was cut by 5 bases, the J end by 5 bases, with 19 bases between. The DNA for the CDR3 is TGTGCCAGCAGCCCCCTGGGATTGGGAGTGGACGAGCAGTACTTC. Translating gives CASSPLGLGVDEQYF.

This clonotype was seen ten or more times. The V call is TRBV29-1, the J call TRBJ2-7; D possibly corresponds to TRBD2 (5 bases). The CDR3 contains 13 residues. V was shortened by 6 bases and J by 0 bases, with 12 bases between the two germline ends. The germline V gene has CDR1 SQVTM and CDR2 ANQGSEA. CDR3: CSVKAASSYEQYF. CDR3 bases: TGCAGCGTCAAAGCGGCGAGCTCCTACGAGCAGTACTTC.

The chain couples TRBV4-2 to TRBJ1-4, with a weak D call TRBD1 (6 bases). The germline V gene has CDR1 LGHNA and CDR2 YNFKEQ. The CDR3 consists of 16 residues. With 0 bases removed from V and 1 base from J, the gap between germline ends came to 9 bases. As DNA, the CDR3 is TGTGCCAGCAGCCAAGAGCTCAGGGGAACTAATGAAAAACTGTTTTTT. It is translated as CASSQELRGTNEKLFF.

The J gene is TRBJ2-1, the V gene TRBV27; TRBD2 agrees at 9 bases. The J segment lost 9 bases and the V segment lost 0 bases, leaving 9 bases of the junction unmatched. The CDR3 consists of 16 residues. CDR1 and CDR2 (germline): MNHEY, SMNVEV (reference sequence). The CDR3 is CASSLSASGTTREQFF. The DNA of the CDR3 is TGTGCCAGCAGTTTATCGGCTAGCGGGACCACCCGTGAGCAGTTCTTC.

The chain uses TRBV24-1 and TRBJ2-3; D uncertain. This CDR3 comprises 15 residues. Per germline, CDR1 KGHDR and CDR2 SFDVKD. V shed 4 bases and J shed 0 bases, with 10 bases lying between them. The CDR3 here is CATSEVAPSTDTQYF. Here the CDR3 DNA reads TGTGCCACCAGTGAGGTAGCCCCAAGCACAGATACGCAGTATTTT.

Details on this clonotype: This may be a read error: a much more frequent sequence differs by one nucleotide. The chain couples TRBV7-2 to TRBJ1-2; maybe TRBD1 (6 bases). Germline assignment: CDR1 SGHTA and CDR2 FQGNSA. This CDR3 comprises 15 residues. Here the CDR3 DNA reads TGTGCCAGCAGCCCGGAGCAAACAGGGATCTATGGCTGCACCTTC. This gives the protein CASSPEQTGIYGCTF.

The chain employs TRBV18 and TRBJ1-1; D not resolved. The CDR3 has 13 residues. Trimming removed 5 bases from V and 1 base from J, with 8 bases in between. CDR1 KGHSH and CDR2 LQKENI come from the germline V gene. The CDR3 region has the DNA TGTGCCAGCTCAGCACAGCCGAACACTGAAGCTTTCTTT. Translation gives CASSAQPNTEAFF. The whole variable domain, filled in from reference TRBV18 and TRBJ1-1, reads NAGVMQNPRHLVRRRGQEARLRCSPMKGHSHVYWYRQLPEEGLKFMVYLQKENIIDESGMPKERFSAEFPKEGPSILRIQQVVRGDSAAYFCASSAQPNTEAFFGQGTRLTVV.

The V and J genes are TRBV4-1 and TRBJ2-1; D might be TRBD1 or TRBD2, each matching 6 bases. V was trimmed by 3 bases and J by 3 bases, leaving 15 bases between them. The CDR3 consists of 16 residues. Germline lookup yields CDR1 MGHRA and CDR2 YSYEKL. The CDR3 bases are TGCGCCAGCAGCCACGATTGGAGGGGGATCTACAATGAGCAGTTCTTC. This codes for CASSHDWRGIYNEQFF.

This clonotype was seen only a few times. V is TRBV20-1 and J is TRBJ1-2; D gene uncertain. Germline CDR1 reads DFQATT; CDR2 reads SNEGSKA (reference sequence). The CDR3 is 14 amino acids. Trimming removed 3 bases at V and 7 bases at J, with 18 bases between. CDR3 bases: TGCAGTGCTAGCCCCCCTGGCTTCAGGACTGGCTACACCTTC. The encoded protein is CSASPPGFRTGYTF.

V usage is TRBV20-1 and J usage is TRBJ2-6; D might be TRBD1 or TRBD2, each matching 5 bases. Germline values: CDR1 DFQATT, CDR2 SNEGSKA (reference sequence). V dropped 3 bases and J dropped 2 bases, with 23 bases sitting between them. This CDR3 comprises 19 residues. In nucleotides, the CDR3 is TGCAGTGCTAGTGAAGCGCCCGGGGCCCTCATTCCTGGGGCCAACGTCCTGACTTTC. This gives the protein CSASEAPGALIPGANVLTF.

Many counts were recorded for this clonotype. The genes are TRBV5-1 and TRBJ2-1; 10 nucleotides line up with TRBD2. Germline trimming cut 3 bases from V and 6 bases from J; bases unmatched to any gene: 3. The CDR3 length is 14 residues. CDR1 is SGHRS and CDR2 is YFSETQ in the germline V gene. The CDR3 spells CASSWTSGINEQFF. The CDR3 DNA sequence: TGCGCCAGCAGCTGGACTAGCGGTATCAATGAGCAGTTCTTC.

This clonotype has more than one count but fewer than ten. The CDR3 is CATSPQGLGEKLFF. For the CDR3, the DNA is TGTGCCACCAGTCCCCAGGGGTTAGGCGAAAAACTGTTTTTT. The gene calls are TRBV15 and TRBJ1-4, with a tentative D call TRBD1 (6 bases). V lost 6 bases and J 8 bases, leaving 16 bases between the germline ends. CDR3 length: 14 amino acids. Per germline, CDR1 LNHNV and CDR2 YYDKDF (reference sequence). The full variable domain, completed using reference TRBV15 and TRBJ1-4, is DAMVIQNPRYQVTQFGKPVTLSCSQTLNHNVMYWYQQKSSQAPKLLFHYYDKDFNNEADTPDNFQSRRPNTSFCFLDIRSPGLGDTAMYLCATSPQGLGEKLFFGSGTQLSVL.

The chain uses TRBV7-9 and TRBJ2-1; D possibly corresponds to TRBD2 (5 bases). The CDR3 has 13 amino acids. Germline values: CDR1 SEHNR, CDR2 FQNEAQ (reference sequence). Deletions cut 2 bases from V and 9 bases from J, with 11 bases between. This chain's CDR3 is CASSLSGAGEQFF. The CDR3 DNA reads TGTGCCAGCAGCTTAAGCGGCGCGGGTGAGCAGTTCTTC.

The chain combines TRBV12-3 or TRBV12-4 with TRBJ2-3; 10 bases map to TRBD2. The V segment lost 5 bases and the J segment 1 base; nucleotides outside the gene matches: 3. The CDR3 totals 15 residues. The CDR3 nucleotides are TGTGCCAGCAGTGAGACTAGCGGGCGCACAGATACGCAGTATTTT. Translation: CASSETSGRTDTQYF.

This chain uses TRBV12-3 or TRBV12-4 with TRBJ2-7; TRBD1 is a possible D gene (6 bases). Deletions cut 5 bases from V and 3 bases from J, with 14 bases between. This CDR3 comprises 14 residues. The CDR3 region is CASSKYDRHYEQYF. CDR3 nucleotide sequence: TGTGCCAGCAGTAAATACGACAGGCACTACGAGCAGTACTTC.

Worth noting for this clonotype: A much larger clone lies one base from this, so it may be a read error. This chain links TRBV3-1 with TRBJ2-5; TRBD2 aligns across 10 bases. This CDR3 is 19 amino acids long. Germline V gives CDR1 LGHDT, CDR2 YNNKEL (reference sequence). The CDR3 DNA sequence: TGTGTCAGCAGCCCATTTCCGAGGACGGGCGGACTAGCGGAAGAGACCCAGTACTTC. Protein product: CVSSPFPRTGGLAEETQYF.

The genes are TRBV2 and TRBJ1-2; D perhaps matches TRBD1 (5 bases). Germline V gene sequence: CDR1 SNHLY, CDR2 FYNNEI. This CDR3 has 13 amino acids. Trimming shortened V by 1 base and J by 8 bases, and 11 bases separated the two germline ends. CDR3 protein: CASSEGGGIGYTF. The CDR3 DNA follows: TGTGCCAGCAGTGAAGGGGGGGGGATCGGCTACACCTTC.

In its sample, this clonotype was seen a few times. The CDR3, as DNA: TGCAGTGCGAGGACTAGCGGGTACAGTTCCTACAATGAGCAGTTCTTC. Protein sequence: CSARTSGYSSYNEQFF. The chain recombines TRBV20-1 with TRBJ2-1, with 11 bases that match TRBD2. Trimming removed 6 bases from V and 1 base from J; junction bases left unmatched: 8. In germline, CDR1 is DFQATT, CDR2 SNEGSKA (reference sequence). The CDR3 contains 16 residues.

CDR3 residues: CSASRGTYYEQYF. The CDR3 bases are TGCAGTGCTTCGAGGGGCACCTACTACGAGCAGTACTTC. The genes are TRBV20-1 and TRBJ2-7, with D perhaps assigned TRBD1 or TRBD2 (5 bases each). V lost 5 bases to trimming and J lost 3 bases, with 14 bases between them. The CDR3 contains 13 residues. In germline, CDR1 is DFQATT, CDR2 SNEGSKA (reference sequence).

V gene TRBV5-1 combines with J gene TRBJ2-4; unclear D gene. The CDR3 totals 9 residues. V lost 6 bases and J 10 bases, leaving 5 bases between the germline ends. Germline V CDR1 and CDR2: SGHRS, YFSETQ. This CDR3 is CASIRIQYF. DNA of the CDR3: TGCGCCAGCATAAGGATTCAGTACTTC.

Ten or more counts support this clonotype. The chain couples TRBV27 to TRBJ2-1; D remains ambiguous. V lost 5 bases and J lost 9, with 8 bases in between. The germline CDR1 and CDR2 sequences are MNHEY and SMNVEV (reference sequence). The CDR3 contains 11 residues. CDR3 in amino acids: CASSTLSEQFF. The CDR3 DNA reads as TGTGCCAGCAGTACACTTAGTGAGCAGTTCTTC.

This clonotype was counted only a few times. The CDR3, as DNA: TGTGCCAGCAGTTGGGCCCCCCTCCGTGGCAGGGGGGACACGCAGTATTTT. Translation: CASSWAPLRGRGDTQYF. This sequence joins TRBV12-3 or TRBV12-4 and TRBJ2-3, with D maybe TRBD1 (7 bases). The CDR3 spans 17 residues. The V gene lost 4 bases and the J gene lost 9 bases, with 26 bases spanning the gap.

This clonotype was recorded a few times. The CDR3 nucleotides read TGTGCCAGCAGCTTAGAAGGCGGGGCCTCCTACAATGAGCAGTTCTTC. Translating gives CASSLEGGASYNEQFF. V and J are TRBV7-8 and TRBJ2-1; the D gene is possibly TRBD2 (6 bases). Germline loops: CDR1 SGHVS, CDR2 FQNEAQ. Trimming took off 1 base at V and 0 bases at J, with 10 bases between the two ends. The CDR3 consists of 16 residues.

This clonotype was picked up a small number of times. The chain links TRBV7-2 to TRBJ2-1; D unresolved. This CDR3 has 11 amino acids. V shed 10 bases and J shed 6 bases, with 10 bases lying between them. Germline lookup yields CDR1 SGHTA and CDR2 FQGNSA. CDR3 DNA: TGTGCCAAAGCAGATAGCAATGAGCAGTTCTTC. Encoded protein: CAKADSNEQFF. Filled out from reference TRBV7-2 and TRBJ2-1, the complete variable domain reads GAGVSQSPSNKVTEKGKDVELRCDPISGHTALYWYRQSLGQGLEFLIYFQGNSAPDKSGLPSDRFSAERTGGSVSTLTIQRTQQEDSAVYLCAKADSNEQFFGPGTRLTVL.

This clonotype was detected only a few times. The V call is TRBV6-6, the J call TRBJ2-1; D not resolved. CDR1 is MNHNY, CDR2 SVGAGI, per germline (reference sequence). The germline V and J ends were trimmed by 2 bases and 5 bases, with 7 bases remaining between them. This CDR3 is built from 13 residues. In nucleotides, the CDR3 is TGTGCCAGCAGTTACAACCTAGACAATGAGCAGTTCTTC. Protein: CASSYNLDNEQFF.

The chain links TRBV11-2 to TRBJ2-3; the D is unclear. Germline V gene lookup returns CDR1 SGHAT and CDR2 FQNNGV. The V gene lost 2 bases and the J gene lost 2 bases, with 11 bases spanning the gap. The CDR3 contains 15 residues. The CDR3 DNA reads TGTGCCAGCAGCTTAATGGCGGCAACCACAGATACGCAGTATTTT. This gives the protein CASSLMAATTDTQYF.

This rearrangement joins TRBV4-2 to TRBJ2-1, with D perhaps TRBD2 (5 bases). The CDR3 consists of 16 residues. Deletions cut 0 bases from V and 5 bases from J, with 14 bases between. Germline-derived CDR1 and CDR2 are LGHNA and YNFKEQ. The CDR3 region has the DNA TGTGCCAGCAGCCAAGAGGGAGTAGTCCCTAACAATGAGCAGTTCTTC. It translates to CASSQEGVVPNNEQFF.